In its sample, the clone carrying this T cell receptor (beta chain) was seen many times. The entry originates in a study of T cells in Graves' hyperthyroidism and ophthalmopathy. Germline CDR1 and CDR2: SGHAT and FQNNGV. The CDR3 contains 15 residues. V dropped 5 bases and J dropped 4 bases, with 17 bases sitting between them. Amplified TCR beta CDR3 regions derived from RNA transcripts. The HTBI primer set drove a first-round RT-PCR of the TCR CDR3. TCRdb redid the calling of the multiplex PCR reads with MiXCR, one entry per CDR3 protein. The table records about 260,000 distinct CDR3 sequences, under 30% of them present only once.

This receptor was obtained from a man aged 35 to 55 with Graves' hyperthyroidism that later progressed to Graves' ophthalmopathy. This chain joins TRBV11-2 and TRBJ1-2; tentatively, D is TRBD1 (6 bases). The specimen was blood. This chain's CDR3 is CASSDHREESYGYTF. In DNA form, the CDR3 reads TGTGCCAGCAGCGATCACAGGGAGGAGAGCTATGGCTACACCTTC.